This T cell receptor beta chain derives from a study of tumor-infiltrating lymphocytes in primary liver carcinoma. The germline CDR1 and CDR2 sequences are SGHAT and FQNNGV. With 4 bases clipped from V and 8 bases from J, the junction kept 12 bases outside the gene matches. The CDR3 totals 16 residues. Unsorted whole blood served as the source of blood RNA, and germline DNA was extracted as well. TCR beta cDNA was prepared out of around 460 ng total RNA by means of a constant-region primer. Employing slightly modified ARM-PCR, three nested multiplex PCR rounds were run, and these gave rise to the TCR beta libraries. With TRBV1-TRBV30 forward primers and a C-beta reverse primer, the first two PCR rounds were run for about 10 cycles each. From the multiplex PCR reads, TCRdb called clonotypes with MiXCR, one entry per CDR3 protein. This sample yields about 320,000 distinct CDR3 sequences, of which roughly 60% are seen a single time; roughly 9% belongs to the top ten.

This TCR was recovered from a man aged 40-50 years with primary liver carcinoma and hepatitis B virus infection. The sample comprised peripheral blood. The chain employs TRBV11-2 and TRBJ2-1; 9 nucleotides match TRBD2. CDR3 in DNA: TGTGCCAGCAGCTCGCGCCCCAGCGGGAGGATCTATGAGCAGTTCTTC. This gives the protein CASSSRPSGRIYEQFF.